The 21 T cell receptor beta chains below all came from one sample that was sequenced in a study of post-analysis software for immune sequencing data. Study-level findings and limits: Five or six TRBV segments (TRBV5-6, TRBV5-1 and TRBV20-1 among them) occurred more frequently in patients than in controls.

Their recognized antigens are unknown. Unique molecular identifiers were carried by the TCR beta cDNA libraries. TCRdb re-derived calls from the PCR reads in MiXCR, one entry per CDR3 protein. The sample contains about 540,000 distinct CDR3 sequences, around 31% of which appear only once. The sequenced sample was blood. Receptors were obtained from a girl under 18 with multiple sclerosis.

The rearrangement joins TRBV7-2 to TRBJ1-2; no clear D gene. The CDR3 contains 14 residues. Trimming pared 5 bases from V and 2 bases from J, leaving 12 bases between. Germline V CDR1 and CDR2: SGHTA, FQGNSA. The CDR3 nucleotides read TGTGCCAGCAGCCTCGACGGAGAGAACTATGGCTACACCTTC. It codes for CASSLDGENYGYTF.

This clonotype occurred a few times. The junction does not match germline at one end; this may be a read error. The rearrangement links TRBV10-3 to TRBJ1-2; no definite D call. Germline V gives CDR1 ENHRY, CDR2 SYGVKD. This CDR3 comprises 12 residues. The DNA for the CDR3 is TGTGTCATCAGTGAACAACTTACCCGGTACACCTTC. Translating gives CVISEQLTRYTF.

This clonotype was found many times. The V call is TRBV29-1, the J call TRBJ1-2; D remains ambiguous. From germline, CDR1 is SQVTM and CDR2 ANQGSEA. The CDR3 runs to 13 residues. The V end lost 3 bases, the J end lost 0 bases, and 8 bases lay between the germline ends. The CDR3 protein is CSVDLGANYGYTF. Written as DNA, the CDR3 is TGCAGCGTTGATCTGGGCGCTAACTATGGCTACACCTTC.

In this sample, this clonotype turned up a few times. The rearrangement uses TRBV18 and TRBJ2-5; 10 bases are a match to TRBD2. This CDR3 is built from 14 residues. Looked up from germline, CDR1 is KGHSH and CDR2 is LQKENI. Losses at the gene ends were 3 bases for V and 7 bases for J; bases not matched to a gene: 5. CDR3 in DNA: TGTGCCAGCTCACCGACTAGCGGGTCGGCGACCCAGTACTTC. Encoded protein: CASSPTSGSATQYF. Full variable domain (missing parts from reference TRBV18 and TRBJ2-5): NAGVMQNPRHLVRRRGQEARLRCSPMKGHSHVYWYRQLPEEGLKFMVYLQKENIIDESGMPKERFSAEFPKEGPSILRIQQVVRGDSAAYFCASSPTSGSATQYFGPGTRLLVL.

About this clonotype: One end of the junction varies from germline; a read error may be responsible. This chain uses TRBV11-1 with TRBJ2-1; a weak D match, TRBD2 (6 bases). The CDR3 sequence is 16 residues long. Germline lookup yields CDR1 SGHAT and CDR2 FQDESV (reference sequence). CDR3 coding DNA: TGTGCCTGCAGCGGGCGGACACGGAGCTCCTACAATGAGCAGTTCTTC. Its translation: CACSGRTRSSYNEQFF.

The chain employs TRBV18 and TRBJ1-2; D gene unclear. The CDR3 spans 15 residues. From germline, CDR1 is KGHSH and CDR2 LQKENI. The V and J ends lost 2 bases and 5 bases respectively, with 15 bases between them. The chain's CDR3 is CASSPESRTLYGYTF. Here the CDR3 DNA reads TGTGCCAGCTCACCAGAGTCCAGAACTCTATATGGCTACACCTTC.

A note on this clonotype: A read error may be the cause here, since a much bigger clone is one base away. The chain has TRBV5-1 and TRBJ2-7; maybe TRBD1 (6 bases). Germline V lookup: CDR1 SGHRS, CDR2 YFSETQ. V was pared by 1 base and J by 3 bases, with 8 bases between. There are 13 residues in the CDR3. Here the CDR3 DNA reads TGCGCCAGCAGCTTGCCAGGGGTCTACGAGCAGTACTTC. Translating gives CASSLPGVYEQYF. Together with reference TRBV5-1 and TRBJ2-7, the CDR3 gives the full variable domain: KAGVTQTPRYLIKTRGQQVTLSCSPISGHRSVSWYQQTPGQGLQFLFEYFSETQRNKGNFPGRFSGRQFSNSRSEMNVSTLELGDSALYLCASSLPGVYEQYFGPGTRLTVT.

The V gene is TRBV7-9, the J gene TRBJ2-3; D is uncertain. V was cut by 1 base and J by 0 bases, with 8 bases left in between. This CDR3 is built from 15 residues. CDR1 is SEHNR and CDR2 is FQNEAQ in the germline V gene (reference sequence). The DNA for the CDR3 is TGTGCCAGCAGCTTAGGGTACGATAGCACAGATACGCAGTATTTT. It yields the protein CASSLGYDSTDTQYF.

This clonotype was seen more than once but under ten times. The chain has TRBV7-9 and TRBJ1-1; possible D gene TRBD1, 5 bases. This CDR3 spans 15 amino acids. V was pared by 5 bases and J by 1 base, with 14 bases between. Germline lookup yields CDR1 SEHNR and CDR2 FQNEAQ (reference sequence). CDR3 region: CASSRLGGKNTEAFF. CDR3 DNA sequence: TGTGCCAGCAGCCGGCTCGGGGGGAAGAACACTGAAGCTTTCTTT.

This clonotype was counted a few times. The rearrangement uses TRBV13 and TRBJ2-7, with D maybe TRBD1 (5 bases). CDR1 is PRHDT, CDR2 FYEKMQ, per germline (reference sequence). The V end was cut by 4 bases, the J end by 6 bases, with 13 bases between. This CDR3 region has 13 residues. CDR3 sequence: CASSYRQTSEQYF. The CDR3 nucleotides read TGTGCCAGCAGCTACCGACAGACCTCCGAGCAGTACTTC.

J is TRBJ1-1 and V is TRBV9; the D gene is possibly TRBD1 (6 bases). The V and J ends lost 5 bases and 6 bases respectively, with 17 bases between them. The germline gives CDR1 SGDLS, CDR2 YYNGEE. This CDR3 contains 14 residues. The CDR3 DNA sequence: TGTGCCAGCAGTTCGGGACACAGGAGAGCTGAAGCTTTCTTT. Its protein is CASSSGHRRAEAFF.

As concerns this clonotype: A much larger clone lies one base from this, so it may be a read error. CDR3 DNA sequence: TGTGCCAGCAGCCCCTCGGCGGGTTTGGGCAATGAGCAGTTCTTC. It yields the protein CASSPSAGLGNEQFF. The chain is built from TRBV6-6 and TRBJ2-1, with D perhaps TRBD2 (5 bases). Trimming took off 6 bases at V and 6 bases at J, with 18 bases between the two ends. This CDR3 contains 15 residues. The germline V gene encodes CDR1 MNHNY and CDR2 SVGAGI (reference sequence).

Concerning this clonotype itself: A read error may explain this, as a much larger clone is one base away. This rearrangement joins TRBV20-1 to TRBJ2-4; a possible D gene is TRBD2 (6 bases). Germline V gene sequence: CDR1 DFQATT, CDR2 SNEGSKA (reference sequence). The CDR3 loop spans 15 amino acids. CDR3 coding DNA: TGCAGTGCTCCCCTCGGGGGATTAGCCAAAAACGTTCAGTACTTC. This sequence encodes CSAPLGGLAKNVQYF.

The chain combines TRBV27 with TRBJ1-2; perhaps TRBD1 as D (5 bases). V lost 3 bases, J lost 6 bases, and 17 bases lay in between. The CDR3 has 15 residues. The germline V gene has CDR1 MNHEY and CDR2 SMNVEV (reference sequence). The CDR3 is CASSLEGRINHGYTF. The CDR3 DNA sequence: TGTGCCAGCAGTTTGGAGGGACGGATTAATCATGGCTACACCTTC.

There are a few counts of this clonotype. The chain recombines TRBV10-2 with TRBJ2-3, with unresolved D. Germline CDR1 reads WSHSY; CDR2 reads SAAADI. V lost 8 bases, J lost 2 bases, and 8 bases lay in between. The CDR3 loop spans 12 amino acids. The chain's CDR3 is CASGPITDTQYF. The CDR3 DNA reads as TGCGCCAGCGGGCCAATCACAGATACGCAGTATTTT.

This clonotype was counted between two and nine times. The gene calls are TRBV20-1 and TRBJ1-5; TRBD1 matches 9 bases. This CDR3 spans 16 amino acids. V was clipped by 2 bases and J by 5 bases; unmatched bases: 10. Germline V lookup: CDR1 DFQATT, CDR2 SNEGSKA (reference sequence). This chain's CDR3 is CSARRPGQGGDQPQHF. The CDR3 bases are TGCAGTGCTAGACGACCGGGACAGGGAGGCGATCAGCCCCAGCATTTT.

The V gene is TRBV5-6, the J gene TRBJ1-1, with D possibly being TRBD1 (6 bases). There are 14 residues in the CDR3. The germline CDR1 and CDR2 sequences are SGHDT and YYEEEE. V lost 2 bases, J lost 1 base, and 9 bases lay in between. The CDR3 DNA sequence: TGTGCCAGCAGCTTTGGACAGACGAACACTGAAGCTTTCTTT. This encodes CASSFGQTNTEAFF.

The V call is TRBV7-2, the J call TRBJ1-6; TRBD1 matches 7 bases. Germline loops: CDR1 SGHTA, CDR2 FQGNSA. This CDR3 is 21 amino acids long. The J segment lost 0 bases and the V segment lost 1 base, leaving 15 bases of the junction unmatched. CDR3 amino acids: CASSLGRDRLTLSSYNSPLHF. CDR3 DNA sequence: TGTGCCAGCAGCTTAGGGCGGGACAGACTTACACTCAGCTCCTATAATTCACCCCTCCACTTT.

CDR3 bases: TGTGCCAGCAGTTCCCCAGGGGACTCTGGAAACACCATATATTTT. It codes for CASSSPGDSGNTIYF. The chain recombines TRBV7-9 with TRBJ1-3; D is possibly TRBD1 (6 bases). The V gene lost 6 bases and the J gene lost 0 bases, with 12 bases spanning the gap. From germline, CDR1 is SEHNR and CDR2 FQNEAQ (reference sequence). This CDR3 has 15 amino acids.

The gene calls are TRBV6-5 and TRBJ1-2, with D possibly being TRBD1 (6 bases). V dropped 6 bases and J dropped 5 bases, with 13 bases sitting between them. The CDR3 totals 13 residues. CDR1 is MNHEY, CDR2 SVGAGI, per germline. The CDR3: CASSRGADYGYTF. The CDR3, as DNA: TGTGCCAGCAGCCGGGGGGCGGATTATGGCTACACCTTC.

The sample holds a few counts of this clonotype. The chain combines TRBV5-1 with TRBJ2-1, with TRBD2 matching over 10 bases. From germline, CDR1 is SGHRS and CDR2 YFSETQ. The CDR3 has 15 residues. Losses at the gene ends were 4 bases for V and 7 bases for J; bases not matched to a gene: 8. The CDR3 DNA follows: TGCGCCAGCAGCCCGACAGCGGGGGGGAGTAATGAGCAGTTCTTC. This gives the protein CASSPTAGGSNEQFF.